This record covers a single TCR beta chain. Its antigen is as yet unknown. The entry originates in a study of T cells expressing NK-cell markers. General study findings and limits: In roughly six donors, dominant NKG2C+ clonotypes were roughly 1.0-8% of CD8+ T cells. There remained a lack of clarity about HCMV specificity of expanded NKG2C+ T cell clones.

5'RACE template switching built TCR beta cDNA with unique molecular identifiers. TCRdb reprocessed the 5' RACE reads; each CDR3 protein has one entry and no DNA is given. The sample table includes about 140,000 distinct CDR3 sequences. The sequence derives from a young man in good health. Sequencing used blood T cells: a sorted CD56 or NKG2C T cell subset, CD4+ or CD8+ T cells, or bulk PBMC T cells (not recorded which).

CDR3: CASSQDWASGSAGELFF. The chain employs TRBV4-2 and TRBJ2-2; the D call from TCRdb, TRBD2, cannot be confirmed without DNA. CDR3 length equals 17 residues. Germline-derived CDR1 and CDR2 are LGHNA and YNFKEQ.